Here is one T cell receptor beta chain with its context. The antigen is unknown. This entry comes from a study of PD-1 blockade in classical Hodgkin lymphoma. Study summary: A 3 mg/kg intravenous dose of nivolumab was received by patients every 2 weeks. Study conclusions and caveats: Complete responders started with a diversity level that resembled newly diagnosed patients at baseline. CD4+ TCR diversity climbed significantly by C4D1, unlike CD8+ TCR diversity.

The time point was: cycle 4 day 1 (C4D1), after 6 weeks of nivolumab. Every patient was affected by relapse after autologous stem cell transplantation, while exposure to brentuximab vedotin was not uniform. The patients, who had relapsed/refractory classical Hodgkin lymphoma, achieved best responses of complete response, partial response or progressive disease. Data came from immunoSEQ multiplex PCR; TCRdb stores just in-frame clones and leaves some out. Here the sample spans roughly 94,000 clones, about 92% being singletons. The input for sequencing was peripheral blood mononuclear cells (PBMCs), taken before the fourth cycle of nivolumab. The sequence came from a human donor with classical Hodgkin lymphoma.

CDR3 sequence (DNA): TGTGCCAGCAGTCCAGGGGCGGGTTATCAGCCCCAGCATTTT. This translates into CASSPGAGYQPQHF. The chain combines TRBV6-5 with TRBJ1-5, with D possibly TRBD1 on 6 matching bases. With 5 bases removed from V and 5 bases from J, the gap between germline ends came to 13 bases. CDR1 is MNHEY, CDR2 SVGAGI, per germline. The CDR3 has 14 residues.